The clone carrying this T cell receptor beta chain qualifies as medium-sized. The antigen is not known. This entry belongs to a study of OX40 agonist ivuxolimab in advanced cancers. At the level of the study: Past anti-PD-1, anti-PD-L1 or anti-CTLA-4 therapy was accepted, and roughly 40% had received some. Whole-study findings and limits: Clonal expansion by week 6 occurred in CD4+ and CD8+ blood T cells (at 0.1 to 3.0 mg/kg). Normalized expansion of T-cell clones was also low for some nonresponders.

Clones were read by immunoSEQ multiplex PCR, and TCRdb kept only the in-frame ones, dropping some. The sample gives about 11,000 clones, approximately 86% of which show up once; 25% to 35% is in the top ten. The origin of this receptor is an adult with an advanced solid tumor such as melanoma, head and neck, liver or kidney cancer. This specimen was CD4+ or CD8+ T cells sorted from blood, taken in a trial of the OX40 agonist ivuxolimab.

The CDR3 region is CASSESWGDEQYF. CDR3 DNA: TGTGCCAGCAGTGAATCCTGGGGGGACGAGCAGTACTTC. This sequence joins TRBV2 and TRBJ2-7, with D possibly TRBD2 on 6 matching bases. The CDR3 extends over 13 amino acids. Germline values: CDR1 SNHLY, CDR2 FYNNEI. V lost 2 bases and J 5 bases, leaving 10 bases between the germline ends.